This T cell receptor (beta chain) was recorded in a study of blood T cell repertoires in COVID-19. V was shortened by 1 base and J by 1 base, with 10 bases between the two germline ends. This CDR3 spans 16 amino acids. Germline CDR1 MGHRA, CDR2 YSYEKL. Assay: immunoSEQ multiplex PCR; the TCRdb copy retains only in-frame clones and omits some. The repertoire holds about 460,000 clones, with about nine tenths as singletons. Before being deemed recovered, Cohort 3 donors had two negative PCRs, clearance, or symptom resolution. The chain uses TRBV4-1 and TRBJ1-4; D is possibly TRBD1 (5 bases). The sequence came from a woman aged 55-70 years who had recovered from COVID-19. Sequenced input: PBMCs or T cells enriched from blood (not recorded which). The CDR3 spells CASSQGFGGTNEKLFF. The CDR3 coding sequence is TGCGCCAGCAGCCAAGGGTTCGGGGGAACTAATGAAAAACTGTTTTTT.